This TCR beta chain was found in a study of shared clonotypes between healthy human individuals. On the study more broadly: There were three CD4 naive, three CD4 memory, two CD8 naive and one CD8 memory plates per donor.

Whole-study results and caveats: Relative to their counterparts shared across all four donors, non-shared clonotypes exhibited diminished generation probabilities. The low donor count limited represented genetic and exposure-history diversity. Larger richness was generally estimated for naive than memory subsets.

The naive CD8 subset, CD45RO-negative cells positively selected for CCR7, excluded terminally differentiated effector memory CD45RA+ cells. As regards this clone: Its antigen is currently unknown.

This table comes from immunoSEQ multiplex PCR, and its TCRdb copy is limited to in-frame clones, with some not included. Here the sample spans under 600,000 clones, roughly 98% being singletons. This CDR3 region has 17 residues. Germline V gene sequence: CDR1 SEHNR, CDR2 FQNEAQ (reference sequence). V gave up 1 base and J gave up 7 bases; unmatched junction bases: 10. Material: naive CD8+ T cells sorted from blood. The chain carries TRBV7-9 and TRBJ1-4; TRBD1 agrees at 9 bases. The receptor's source is a man aged 30 to 39 in good health. The CDR3 region is CASSLEKTGGPGEKLFF. The CDR3 DNA reads as TGTGCCAGCAGCTTAGAGAAGACAGGGGGGCCTGGTGAAAAACTGTTTTTT.